This T cell receptor beta chain was retrieved from a study of T cells after yellow fever vaccination. Looked up from germline, CDR1 is MNHNY and CDR2 is SVGAGI (reference sequence). Trimming left V 5 bases short and J 3 bases short, with 8 bases between. This CDR3 has 12 residues. Study-wide results and caveats: By day 5 rather than day 15, the secondary response had peaked, though it was weaker. Most clones from primary vaccination resurfaced after the booster (around 97% CD4, 88% CD8).

On this clonotype: The antigen is undetermined.

Researchers made TCR cDNA using 5'RACE template switching, and this step added a universal primer site and UMIs. Using its own MiXCR run on the 5' RACE reads, TCRdb lists one record per CDR3 protein. The data hold roughly 250,000 distinct CDR3 sequences, with over 10% observed a single time. The specimen was CD4+ T cells sorted from PBMCs, collected 45 days after the yellow fever booster vaccination. The chain combines TRBV6-6 with TRBJ2-7; D may be TRBD1 (5 bases). The TCR originated in a man younger than 40 who received the YFV17D yellow fever vaccine. CDR3 sequence reads: CASSPRDYEQYF. CDR3 nucleotide sequence: TGTGCCAGCAGTCCCAGGGACTACGAGCAGTACTTC.